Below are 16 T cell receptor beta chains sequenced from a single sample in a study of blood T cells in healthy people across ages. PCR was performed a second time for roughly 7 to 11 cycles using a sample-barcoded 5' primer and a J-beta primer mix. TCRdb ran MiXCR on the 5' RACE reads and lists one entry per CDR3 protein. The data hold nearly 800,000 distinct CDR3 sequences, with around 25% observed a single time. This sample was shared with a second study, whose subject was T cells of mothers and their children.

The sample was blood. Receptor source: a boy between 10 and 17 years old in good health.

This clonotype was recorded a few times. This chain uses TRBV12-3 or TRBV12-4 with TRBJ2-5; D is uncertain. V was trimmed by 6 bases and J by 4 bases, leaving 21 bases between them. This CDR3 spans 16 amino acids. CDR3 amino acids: CASSSSLQTKGETQYF. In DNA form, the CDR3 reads TGTGCCAGCAGCTCCTCCTTGCAAACGAAGGGAGAGACCCAGTACTTC.

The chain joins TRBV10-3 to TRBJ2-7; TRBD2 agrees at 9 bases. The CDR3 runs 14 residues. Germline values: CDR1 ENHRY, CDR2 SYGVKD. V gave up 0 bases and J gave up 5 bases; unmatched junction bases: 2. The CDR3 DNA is TGTGCCATCAGTGAGTCAGCTAGCGGGAACGAGCAGTACTTC. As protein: CAISESASGNEQYF.

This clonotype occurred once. The CDR3 DNA follows: TGTGCCAGCAGTCCAGCGGGAGGTCCCAACGAGCAGTACTTC. It yields the protein CASSPAGGPNEQYF. The rearrangement joins TRBV6-2 or TRBV6-3 to TRBJ2-7, with 9 nucleotides matching TRBD2. The CDR3 is 14 amino acids. From germline, CDR1 is MNHEY and CDR2 SVGEGT. The V gene end was trimmed by 5 bases and the J gene end by 5 bases; junction bases not matched to a gene: 7.

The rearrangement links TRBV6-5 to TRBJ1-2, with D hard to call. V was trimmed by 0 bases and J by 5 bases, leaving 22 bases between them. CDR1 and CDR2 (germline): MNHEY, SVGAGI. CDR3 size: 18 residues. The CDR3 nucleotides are TGTGCCAGCAGTTACTCGGTCCGTCGGGTGGGGTTTATATATGGCTACACCTTC. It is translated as CASSYSVRRVGFIYGYTF.

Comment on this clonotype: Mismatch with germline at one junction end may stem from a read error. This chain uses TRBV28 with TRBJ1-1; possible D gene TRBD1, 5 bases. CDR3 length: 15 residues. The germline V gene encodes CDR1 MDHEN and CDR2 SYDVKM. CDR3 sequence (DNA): TGTGCCAGCAGTTTATTCTTGGCAGGGAACATTGAAGCTTTCTTT. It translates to CASSLFLAGNIEAFF.

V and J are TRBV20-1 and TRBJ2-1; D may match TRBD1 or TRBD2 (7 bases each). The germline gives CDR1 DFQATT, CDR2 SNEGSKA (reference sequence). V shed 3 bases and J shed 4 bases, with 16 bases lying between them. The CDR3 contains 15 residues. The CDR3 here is CSARTGRALYNEQFF. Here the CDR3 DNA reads TGCAGTGCTAGGACAGGGAGGGCGCTTTACAATGAGCAGTTCTTC.

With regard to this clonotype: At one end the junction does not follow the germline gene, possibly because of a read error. CDR3 loop: CAGSFQGVYYEQYF. The CDR3 DNA reads as TGTGCCGGCAGCTTCCAGGGCGTATACTACGAGCAGTACTTC. The rearrangement joins TRBV7-8 to TRBJ2-7; TRBD1 might be the D (5 bases). Germline CDR1 and CDR2: SGHVS and FQNEAQ. The CDR3 contains 14 residues.

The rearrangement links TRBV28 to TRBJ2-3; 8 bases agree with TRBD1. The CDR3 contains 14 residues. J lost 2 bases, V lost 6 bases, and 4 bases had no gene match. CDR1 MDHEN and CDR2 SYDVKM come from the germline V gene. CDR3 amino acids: CASRNRGVTDTQYF. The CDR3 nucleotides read TGTGCCAGCAGAAACAGGGGGGTCACAGATACGCAGTATTTT. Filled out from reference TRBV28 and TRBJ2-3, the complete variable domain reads DVKVTQSSRYLVKRTGEKVFLECVQDMDHENMFWYRQDPGLGLRLIYFSYDVKMKEKGDIPEGYSVSREKKERFSLILESASTNQTSMYLCASRNRGVTDTQYFGPGTRLTVL.

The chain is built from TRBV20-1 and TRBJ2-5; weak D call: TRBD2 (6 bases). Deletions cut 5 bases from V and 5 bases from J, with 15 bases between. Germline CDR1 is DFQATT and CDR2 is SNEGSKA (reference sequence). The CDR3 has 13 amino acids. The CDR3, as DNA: TGCAGTGCTCATGACTGGGGGAGGGAGACCCAGTACTTC. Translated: CSAHDWGRETQYF.

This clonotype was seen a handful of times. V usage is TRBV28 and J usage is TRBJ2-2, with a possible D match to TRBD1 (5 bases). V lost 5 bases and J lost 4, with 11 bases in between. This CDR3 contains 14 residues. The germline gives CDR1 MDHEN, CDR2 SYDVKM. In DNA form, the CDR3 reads TGTGCCAGCAGTCCTTTAGACAGCACCGGGGAGCTGTTTTTT. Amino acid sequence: CASSPLDSTGELFF.

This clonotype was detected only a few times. CDR3 amino acids: CASSQVVSLYNEQFF. The CDR3 nucleotides are TGCGCCAGCAGCCAAGTGGTCAGCCTCTACAATGAGCAGTTCTTC. The J gene is TRBJ2-1, the V gene TRBV4-3; no reliable D call. The CDR3 contains 15 residues. Per germline, CDR1 LGHNA and CDR2 YSLEER. V was pared by 1 base and J by 3 bases, with 10 bases between.

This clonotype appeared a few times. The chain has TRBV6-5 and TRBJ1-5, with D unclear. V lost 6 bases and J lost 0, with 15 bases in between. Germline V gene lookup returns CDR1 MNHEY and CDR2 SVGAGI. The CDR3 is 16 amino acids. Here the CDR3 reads CASSPTLGYSNQPQHF. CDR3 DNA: TGTGCCAGCAGCCCAACCCTGGGGTATAGCAATCAGCCCCAGCATTTT.

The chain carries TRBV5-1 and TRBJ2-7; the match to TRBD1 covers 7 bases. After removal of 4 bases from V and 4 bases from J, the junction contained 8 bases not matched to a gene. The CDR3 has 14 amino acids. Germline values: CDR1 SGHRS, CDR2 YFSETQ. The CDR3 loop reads CASSRLEGAYEQYF. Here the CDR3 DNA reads TGCGCCAGCAGCCGGCTCGAGGGGGCTTACGAGCAGTACTTC.

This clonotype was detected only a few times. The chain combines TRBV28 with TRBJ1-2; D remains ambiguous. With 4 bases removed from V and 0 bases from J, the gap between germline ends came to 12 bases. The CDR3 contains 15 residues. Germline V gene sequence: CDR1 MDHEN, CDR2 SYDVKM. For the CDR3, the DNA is TGTGCCAGCAGTTCCGGGCCTGGGGCTAACTATGGCTACACCTTC. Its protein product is CASSSGPGANYGYTF.

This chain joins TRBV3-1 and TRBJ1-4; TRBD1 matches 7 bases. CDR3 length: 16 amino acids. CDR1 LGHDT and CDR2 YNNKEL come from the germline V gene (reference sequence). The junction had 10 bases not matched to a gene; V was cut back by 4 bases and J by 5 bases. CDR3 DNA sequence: TGTGCCAGCAGCCTCTGGCGACAGGGCCACAATGAAAAACTGTTTTTT. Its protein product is CASSLWRQGHNEKLFF.

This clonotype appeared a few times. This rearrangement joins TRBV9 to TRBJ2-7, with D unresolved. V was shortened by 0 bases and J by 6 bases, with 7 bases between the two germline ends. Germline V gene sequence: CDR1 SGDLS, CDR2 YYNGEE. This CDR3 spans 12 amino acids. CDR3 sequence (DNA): TGTGCCAGCAGCGTAGGAGGAAGCGAGCAGTACTTC. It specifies CASSVGGSEQYF.